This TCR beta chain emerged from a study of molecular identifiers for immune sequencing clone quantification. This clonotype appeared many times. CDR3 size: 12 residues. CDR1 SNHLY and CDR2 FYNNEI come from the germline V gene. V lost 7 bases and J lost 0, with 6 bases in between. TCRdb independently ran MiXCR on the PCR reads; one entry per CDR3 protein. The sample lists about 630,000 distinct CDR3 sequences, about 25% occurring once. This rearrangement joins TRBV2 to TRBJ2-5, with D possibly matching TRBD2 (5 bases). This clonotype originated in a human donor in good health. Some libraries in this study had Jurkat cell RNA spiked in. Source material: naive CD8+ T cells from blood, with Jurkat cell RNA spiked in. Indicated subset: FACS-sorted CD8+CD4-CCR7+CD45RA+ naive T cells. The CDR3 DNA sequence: TGTGCCAGCACGGACTACCAAGAGACCCAGTACTTC. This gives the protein CASTDYQETQYF.